The present T cell receptor beta chain was sequenced within a study of cytomegalovirus exposure and HLA in healthy donors. Study as a whole: Unique TCR beta sequences numbering some 120 million came from about 179 million T cells in an earlier analysis. Genotyping showed 75% to 90% of approximately 430 donors falling in the Caucasian-associated ancestry cluster. Whole-study results and caveats: According to reports, the classifier identified cytomegalovirus status with high specificity and sensitivity.

Trimming cost V 4 bases and J 4 bases; bases outside gene matches: 6. From germline, CDR1 is SGHDT and CDR2 YYEEEE. CDR3 length equals 15 residues. Concerning this clone: Its cognate antigen is unknown.

Both 60 Vbeta primers and 13 Jbeta primers went into the PCR. The table came from immunoSEQ multiplex PCR; TCRdb's copy has only in-frame clones and leaves some out. The sample lists some 99,000 clones, 81% occurring once. The rearrangement links TRBV5-6 to TRBJ2-3, with TRBD2 matching over 10 bases. The sequence was obtained from a woman in her thirties in good health and CMV-seronegative. Sequences were obtained from PBMCs. The CDR3 DNA follows: TGTGCCAGCAGCCTCGGACTAGCGGTCCCAGATACGCAGTATTTT. It is translated as CASSLGLAVPDTQYF.